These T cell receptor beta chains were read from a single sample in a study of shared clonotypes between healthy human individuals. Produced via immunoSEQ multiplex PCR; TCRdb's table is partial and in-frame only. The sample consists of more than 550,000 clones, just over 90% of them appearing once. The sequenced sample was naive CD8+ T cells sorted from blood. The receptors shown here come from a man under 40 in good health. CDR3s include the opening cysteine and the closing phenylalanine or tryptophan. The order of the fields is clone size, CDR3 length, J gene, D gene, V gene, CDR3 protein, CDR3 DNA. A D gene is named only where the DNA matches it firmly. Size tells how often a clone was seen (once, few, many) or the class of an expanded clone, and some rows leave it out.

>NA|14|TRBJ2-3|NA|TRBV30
CAWGLFMPADTQYF
TGTGCCTGGGGACTTTTTATGCCCGCAGATACGCAGTATTTT
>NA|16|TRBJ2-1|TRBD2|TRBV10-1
CASMRASGYSYNEQFF
TGCGCCAGCATGAGGGCTAGCGGGTATTCCTACAATGAGCAGTTCTTC
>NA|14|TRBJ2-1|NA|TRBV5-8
CASSAASEQAEQFF
TGTGCCAGCAGCGCAGCTAGCGAGCAGGCTGAGCAGTTCTTC
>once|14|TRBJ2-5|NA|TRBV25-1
CASRGGQYQETQYF
TGTGCCAGCAGGGGGGGACAGTACCAAGAGACCCAGTACTTC
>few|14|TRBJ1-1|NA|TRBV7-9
CASSLVQGTTEAFF
TGTGCCAGCAGCTTAGTCCAGGGCACCACTGAAGCTTTCTTT
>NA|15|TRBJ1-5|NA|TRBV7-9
CASSLAGVSNQPQHF
TGTGCCAGCAGCTTAGCAGGGGTTAGCAATCAGCCCCAGCATTTT
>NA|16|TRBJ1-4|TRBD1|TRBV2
CASSDPGTGNNEKLFF
TGTGCCAGCAGTGATCCCGGGACAGGCAATAATGAAAAACTGTTTTTT
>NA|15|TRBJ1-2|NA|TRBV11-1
CASSLPGREDYGYTF
TGTGCCAGCAGCTTACCAGGTCGTGAGGACTATGGCTACACCTTC
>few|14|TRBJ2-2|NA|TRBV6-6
CASSSNENTGELFF
TGTGCCAGCAGTTCAAATGAGAACACCGGGGAGCTGTTTTTT
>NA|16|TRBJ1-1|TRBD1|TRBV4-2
CASRPLPGQLNTEAFF
TGTGCCAGCAGGCCACTCCCGGGACAGTTGAACACTGAAGCTTTCTTT
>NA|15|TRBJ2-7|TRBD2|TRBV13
CASSPGLAGDSEQYF
TGTGCCAGCAGCCCGGGACTAGCGGGAGACAGCGAGCAGTACTTC
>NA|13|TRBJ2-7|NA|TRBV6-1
CASSQSGNREQYF
TGTGCCAGCAGCCAGAGTGGGAATCGCGAGCAGTACTTC
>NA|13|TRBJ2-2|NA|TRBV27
CASRDRNTGELFF
TGTGCCAGCAGAGACCGGAACACCGGGGAGCTGTTTTTT
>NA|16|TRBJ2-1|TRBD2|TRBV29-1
CSVSGLAGATYNEQFF
TGCAGCGTTTCAGGACTAGCGGGAGCAACCTACAATGAGCAGTTCTTC
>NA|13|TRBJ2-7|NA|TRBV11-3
CASSLAGSYEQYF
TGTGCCAGCAGCTTAGCGGGGTCCTACGAGCAGTACTTC
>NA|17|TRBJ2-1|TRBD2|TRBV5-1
CASRKGTSEPPYNEQFF
TGCGCCAGCAGAAAGGGGACTAGCGAGCCCCCCTACAATGAGCAGTTCTTC
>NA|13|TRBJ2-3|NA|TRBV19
CASSMAGPDTQYF
TGTGCCAGTAGTATGGCGGGGCCAGATACGCAGTATTTT
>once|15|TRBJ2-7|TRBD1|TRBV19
CASSTWTGGGYEQYF
TGTGCCAGTAGTACGTGGACAGGGGGAGGATACGAGCAGTACTTC
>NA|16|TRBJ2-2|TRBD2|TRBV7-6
CASSLAPAGGTGELFF
TGTGCCAGCAGCTTAGCCCCCGCGGGAGGCACCGGGGAGCTGTTTTTT
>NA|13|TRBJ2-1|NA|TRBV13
CASSLVSSNEQFF
TGTGCCAGCAGCTTAGTTTCCTCCAATGAGCAGTTCTTC
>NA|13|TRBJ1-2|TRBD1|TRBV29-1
CSVGGGQIYGYTF
TGCAGCGTTGGGGGGGGACAGATCTATGGCTACACCTTC
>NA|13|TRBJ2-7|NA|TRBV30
CAWSRASAVEQYF
TGTGCCTGGAGTCGCGCTAGCGCGGTCGAGCAGTACTTC
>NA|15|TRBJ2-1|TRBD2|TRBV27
CASRSGGGPVNEQFF
TGTGCCAGCAGGTCGGGGGGAGGGCCGGTCAATGAGCAGTTCTTC
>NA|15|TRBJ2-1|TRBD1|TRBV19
CASSRTGSSYNEQFF
TGTGCCAGTAGTAGGACAGGAAGCTCCTACAATGAGCAGTTCTTC
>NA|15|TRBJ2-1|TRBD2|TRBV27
CASSFTSGVLNEQFF
TGTGCCAGCAGTTTCACTAGCGGGGTCCTCAATGAGCAGTTCTTC
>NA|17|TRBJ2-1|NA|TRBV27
CASSFLDPKSSYNEQFF
TGTGCCAGCAGTTTCCTCGACCCGAAAAGCTCCTACAATGAGCAGTTCTTC
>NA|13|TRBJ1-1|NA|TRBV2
CASSEDGTTEAFF
TGTGCCAGCAGCGAGGACGGGACAACTGAAGCTTTCTTT